The T cell receptor beta chain under discussion was sequenced for a study of T cells after yellow fever vaccination. Study findings and constraints: Boosting was followed by the reappearance of most primary-vaccination clones (just under 97% CD4, 88% CD8). Clonotypes appearing in both CD4 and CD8 compartments existed, and their share was small.

TCRdb reanalysed the 5' RACE reads using MiXCR and keeps one entry per CDR3 protein. This sample yields hundreds of thousands of distinct CDR3 sequences, of which about 8.3% are seen a single time; 15% to 20% belongs to the top ten. V was cut by 6 bases and J by 14 bases, with 17 bases left in between. The CDR3 totals 12 residues. The germline CDR1 and CDR2 sequences are SNHLY and FYNNEI. Of note for this clonotype: Its antigen remains unknown.

This chain links TRBV2 with TRBJ2-1, with a tentative D call TRBD1 (5 bases). The receptor was isolated from a man younger than 30 who received the YFV17D yellow fever vaccine. The sample here was PBMCs, taken approximately 47 days after the first yellow fever vaccination. CDR3: CASRADVGVEFF. CDR3 DNA sequence: TGTGCCAGCAGGGCGGATGTAGGGGTGGAGTTCTTC.